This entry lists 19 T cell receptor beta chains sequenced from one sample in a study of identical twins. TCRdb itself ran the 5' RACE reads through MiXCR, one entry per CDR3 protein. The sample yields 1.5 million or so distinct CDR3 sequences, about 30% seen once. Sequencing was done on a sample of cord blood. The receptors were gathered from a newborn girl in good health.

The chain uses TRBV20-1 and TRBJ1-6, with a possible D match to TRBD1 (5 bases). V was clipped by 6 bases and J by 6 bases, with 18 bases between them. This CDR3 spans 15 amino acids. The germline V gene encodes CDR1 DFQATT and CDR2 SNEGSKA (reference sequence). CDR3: CSAVRWRDVNSPLHF. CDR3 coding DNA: TGCAGTGCGGTGAGGTGGAGGGACGTTAATTCACCCCTCCACTTT.

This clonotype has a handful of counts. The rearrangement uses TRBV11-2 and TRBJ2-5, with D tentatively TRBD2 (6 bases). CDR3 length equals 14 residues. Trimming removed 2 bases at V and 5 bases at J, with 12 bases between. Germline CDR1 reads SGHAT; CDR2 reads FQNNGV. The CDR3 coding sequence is TGTGCCAGCAGCTTACGACGGGAGTGGGAGACCCAGTACTTC. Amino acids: CASSLRREWETQYF.

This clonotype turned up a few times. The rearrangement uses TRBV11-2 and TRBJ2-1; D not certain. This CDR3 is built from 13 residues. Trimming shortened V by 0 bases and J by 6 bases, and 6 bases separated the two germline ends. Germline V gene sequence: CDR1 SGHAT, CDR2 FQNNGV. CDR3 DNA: TGTGCCAGCAGCTTAGATCTCGCCAATGAGCAGTTCTTC. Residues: CASSLDLANEQFF.

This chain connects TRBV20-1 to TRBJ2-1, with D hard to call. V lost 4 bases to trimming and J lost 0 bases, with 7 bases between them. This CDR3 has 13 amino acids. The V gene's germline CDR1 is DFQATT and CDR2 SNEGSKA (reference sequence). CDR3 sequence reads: CSANPGSYNEQFF. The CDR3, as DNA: TGCAGTGCTAATCCGGGCTCCTACAATGAGCAGTTCTTC.

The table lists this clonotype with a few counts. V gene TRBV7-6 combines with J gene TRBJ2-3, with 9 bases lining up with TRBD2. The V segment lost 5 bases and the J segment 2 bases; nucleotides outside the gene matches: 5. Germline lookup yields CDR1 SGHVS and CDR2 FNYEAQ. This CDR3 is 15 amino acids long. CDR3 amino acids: CASSRSGGLTDTQYF. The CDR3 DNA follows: TGTGCCAGCAGCCGTAGCGGGGGCCTCACAGATACGCAGTATTTT.

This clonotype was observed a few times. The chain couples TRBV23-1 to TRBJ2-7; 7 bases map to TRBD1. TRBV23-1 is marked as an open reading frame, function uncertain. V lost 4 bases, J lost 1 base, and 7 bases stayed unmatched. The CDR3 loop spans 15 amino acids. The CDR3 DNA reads TGCGCCAGCAGTCTGATGCCGACAGGGTCCTACGAGCAGTACTTC. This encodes CASSLMPTGSYEQYF.

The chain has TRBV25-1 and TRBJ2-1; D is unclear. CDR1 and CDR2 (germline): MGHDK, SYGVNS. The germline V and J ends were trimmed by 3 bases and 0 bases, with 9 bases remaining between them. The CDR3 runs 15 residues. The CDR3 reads CASSDYPSSYNEQFF. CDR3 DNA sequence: TGTGCCAGCAGTGACTACCCTTCCTCCTACAATGAGCAGTTCTTC.

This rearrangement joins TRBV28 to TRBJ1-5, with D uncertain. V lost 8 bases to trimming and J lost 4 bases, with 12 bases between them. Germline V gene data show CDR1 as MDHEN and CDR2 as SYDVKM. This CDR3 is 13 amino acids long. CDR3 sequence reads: CASLSGENQPQHF. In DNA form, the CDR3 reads TGTGCCAGCCTGTCAGGAGAGAATCAGCCCCAGCATTTT.

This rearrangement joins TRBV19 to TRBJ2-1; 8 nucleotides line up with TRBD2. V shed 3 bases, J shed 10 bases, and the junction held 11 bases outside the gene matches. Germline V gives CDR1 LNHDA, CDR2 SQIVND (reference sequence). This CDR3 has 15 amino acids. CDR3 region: CASSIGTRMGYEQFF. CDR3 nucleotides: TGTGCCAGTAGTATCGGGACTAGGATGGGCTACGAGCAGTTCTTC.

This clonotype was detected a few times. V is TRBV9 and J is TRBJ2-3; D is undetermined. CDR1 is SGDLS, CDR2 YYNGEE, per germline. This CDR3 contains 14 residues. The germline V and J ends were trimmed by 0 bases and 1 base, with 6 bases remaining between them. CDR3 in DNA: TGTGCCAGCAGCGTAGATAAGGGCACAGATACGCAGTATTTT. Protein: CASSVDKGTDTQYF.

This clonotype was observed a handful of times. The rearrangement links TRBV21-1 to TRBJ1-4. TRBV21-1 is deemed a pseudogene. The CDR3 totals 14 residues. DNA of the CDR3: TGTGCCAGCAGGCGACTGCGAACTAATGAAAAACTGTTTTTT. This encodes CASRRLRTNEKLFF.

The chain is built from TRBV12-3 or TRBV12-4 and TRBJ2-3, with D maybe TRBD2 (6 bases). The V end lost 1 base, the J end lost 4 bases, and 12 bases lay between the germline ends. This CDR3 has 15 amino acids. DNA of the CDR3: TGTGCCAGCAGTTTAGTTCTAGCGTTGGCAGATACGCAGTATTTT. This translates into CASSLVLALADTQYF.

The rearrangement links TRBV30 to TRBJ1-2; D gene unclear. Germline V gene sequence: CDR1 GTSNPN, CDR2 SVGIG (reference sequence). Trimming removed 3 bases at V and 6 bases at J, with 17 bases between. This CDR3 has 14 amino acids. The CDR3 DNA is TGTGCCTGGAGCGGAGGGCAGGCCTTCCATGGCTACACCTTC. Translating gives CAWSGGQAFHGYTF.

CDR3 sequence reads: CASSATVGGNQPQHF. The CDR3 DNA sequence: TGTGCCAGCAGCGCAACTGTGGGAGGCAATCAGCCCCAGCATTTT. The chain uses TRBV5-5 and TRBJ1-5, with D hard to call. V lost 4 bases and J 2 bases, leaving 13 bases between the germline ends. Per the germline V gene, CDR1 is SGHKS and CDR2 is YYEKEE (reference sequence). This CDR3 is built from 15 residues.

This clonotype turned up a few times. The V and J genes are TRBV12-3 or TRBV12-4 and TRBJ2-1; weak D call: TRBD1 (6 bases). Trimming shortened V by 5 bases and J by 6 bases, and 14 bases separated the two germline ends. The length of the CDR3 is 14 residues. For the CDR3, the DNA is TGTGCCAGCAGTGGCTACGCACAGGGCAATGAGCAGTTCTTC. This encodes CASSGYAQGNEQFF.

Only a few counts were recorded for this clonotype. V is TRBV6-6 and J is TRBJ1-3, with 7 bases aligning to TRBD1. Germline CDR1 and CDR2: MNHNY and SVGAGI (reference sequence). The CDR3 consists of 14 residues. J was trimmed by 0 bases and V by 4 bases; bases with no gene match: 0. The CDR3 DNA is TGTGCCAGCAGTTCAGGGGGCTCTGGAAACACCATATATTTT. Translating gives CASSSGGSGNTIYF.

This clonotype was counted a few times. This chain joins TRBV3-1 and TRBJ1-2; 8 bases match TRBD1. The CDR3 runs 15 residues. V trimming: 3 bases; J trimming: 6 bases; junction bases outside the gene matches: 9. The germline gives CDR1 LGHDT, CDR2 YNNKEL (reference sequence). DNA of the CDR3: TGTGCCAGCAGCCATCTCTCGCGACAGGGGAATGGCTACACCTTC. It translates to CASSHLSRQGNGYTF.

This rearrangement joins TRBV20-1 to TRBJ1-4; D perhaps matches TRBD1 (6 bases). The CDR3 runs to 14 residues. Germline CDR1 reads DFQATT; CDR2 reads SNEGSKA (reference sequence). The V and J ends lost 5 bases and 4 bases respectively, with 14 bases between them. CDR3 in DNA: TGCAGTGCTGTATCCGGGACAAATAATGAAAAACTGTTTTTT. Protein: CSAVSGTNNEKLFF.

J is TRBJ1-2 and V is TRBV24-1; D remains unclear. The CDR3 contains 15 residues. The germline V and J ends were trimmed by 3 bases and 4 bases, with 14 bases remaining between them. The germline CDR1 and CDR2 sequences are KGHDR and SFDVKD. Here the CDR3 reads CATSDATGRPYGYTF. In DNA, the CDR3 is TGTGCCACCAGTGATGCCACCGGGAGACCCTATGGCTACACCTTC.